The 5 T cell receptor beta chains given below trace back to one sample, sequenced in a study of CD4 T cells in relation to SARS-CoV-2 and coronaviruses (dated by TCRdb to the early 2020s). Libraries were built with the immunoSEQ multiplex PCR assay. TCRdb holds this immuneACCESS table with in-frame rearrangements only. Some clones are missing; in checked studies, unresolved V genes explain under half, and the rest has no known cause. Recorded for this sample are approximately 41,000 clones; 84% of them occurred a single time. 0.95% to 1.5% of the sample comes from the top ten. Their cognate antigens are unknown. The sample comprised naive CD4+ T cells from PBMCs, cultured in vitro. The cell subset or site label on this specimen signifies: naive CD4+ T cells isolated by negative enrichment. The receptors here all came from an adult with COVID-19.

The chain carries TRBV12-2 and TRBJ2-7. TRBV12-2 is tagged as a pseudogene. The CDR3 runs 14 residues. CDR3 nucleotides: TGTGCAAGTCGCCCAAAAAACGACTCCTACGAGCAGTACTTC. Translating it yields CASRPKNDSYEQYF.

This rearrangement joins TRBV28 to TRBJ1-1; D is unclear. With 6 bases removed from V and 5 bases from J, the gap between germline ends came to 10 bases. The CDR3 totals 12 residues. Looked up from germline, CDR1 is MDHEN and CDR2 is SYDVKM. The DNA for the CDR3 is TGTGCCAGCAGGGTTTTGGGGACTGAAGCTTTCTTT. Its translation is CASRVLGTEAFF.

CDR3 DNA: TGTGCCAGCAGCCCCAGATGGGGTGAGGAGCTGTTTTTT. Its translation is CASSPRWGEELFF. This chain joins TRBV7-3 and TRBJ2-2, with unresolved D. The V end lost 5 bases, the J end lost 10 bases, and 14 bases lay between the germline ends. This CDR3 has 13 residues. Germline-derived CDR1 and CDR2 are SGHTA and FQGTGA.

V is TRBV4-2 and J is TRBJ2-5, with TRBD2 identical over 9 bases. The CDR3 is made up of 18 amino acids. From germline, CDR1 is LGHNA and CDR2 YNFKEQ. With 2 bases clipped from V and 2 bases from J, the junction kept 12 bases outside the gene matches. The CDR3 nucleotides are TGTGCCAGCAGCCAATCCCCCCCTGTAGCGGGAGAGCAAGAGACCCAGTACTTC. It encodes CASSQSPPVAGEQETQYF.

The V call is TRBV30, the J call TRBJ2-3, with 7 bases lining up with TRBD1. The junction had 7 bases not matched to a gene; V was cut back by 2 bases and J by 2 bases. Germline CDR1 reads GTSNPN; CDR2 reads SVGIG (reference sequence). CDR3 length equals 15 residues. The CDR3 reads CAWSRTGQHTDTQYF. The CDR3 region has the DNA TGTGCCTGGAGTCGTACGGGACAGCACACAGATACGCAGTATTTT.